This T cell receptor beta chain appears in the sequencing data of a study of OX40 agonist ivuxolimab in advanced cancers. Study in general: At doses from 0.01 to 10 mg/kg, patients were given intravenous ivuxolimab every 2 weeks. Age averaged approximately 60 years (range roughly 23 to 79), and about 86% were male.

In its sample, this clone was seen once. The method was immunoSEQ multiplex PCR; TCRdb's version includes in-frame clones alone and lacks a portion of them. The sample has 35,000 to 40,000 clones, approximately 82% seen once. The CDR3 covers 13 residues. Between the trimmed V and J ends, which lost 8 bases and 5 bases, there was a span of 14 bases. Germline V gene data show CDR1 as SGHRS and CDR2 as YFSETQ. The gene calls are TRBV5-1 and TRBJ2-1, with a possible D match to TRBD1 (5 bases). The clonotype comes from an adult with an advanced solid tumor such as melanoma, head and neck, liver or kidney cancer. Sample: CD4+ or CD8+ T cells sorted from blood, taken in a trial of the OX40 agonist ivuxolimab. This CDR3 reads CASRVREHNEQFF. The CDR3, as DNA: TGCGCCAGTAGAGTCAGGGAACACAATGAGCAGTTCTTC.